Below are 3 T cell receptor beta chains sequenced from a single sample in a study of OX40 agonist ivuxolimab in advanced cancers. Sequencing was performed with immunoSEQ multiplex PCR; in TCRdb, only in-frame clones are kept and a portion is missing. Among tens of thousands of clones listed, approximately 85% were seen once. The sequencing used CD4+ or CD8+ T cells sorted from blood, collected in a trial of the OX40 agonist ivuxolimab. These receptors were taken from an adult with an advanced solid tumor such as melanoma, head and neck, liver or kidney cancer.

The J gene is TRBJ2-7, the V gene TRBV4-1; D not certain. This CDR3 has 14 amino acids. Between the trimmed V and J ends, which lost 0 bases and 1 base, there was a span of 7 bases. CDR1 is MGHRA and CDR2 is YSYEKL in the germline V gene. CDR3 DNA sequence: TGCGCCAGCAGCCAAGAGGGCTATTCCTACGAGCAGTACTTC. This codes for CASSQEGYSYEQYF.

The chain carries TRBV9 and TRBJ2-3; D call uncertain. The CDR3 runs 16 residues. Germline V gene lookup returns CDR1 SGDLS and CDR2 YYNGEE. The germline V and J ends were trimmed by 3 bases and 5 bases, with 19 bases remaining between them. The CDR3 loop is CASSGIGLSRQDTQYF. DNA for the CDR3: TGTGCCAGCAGCGGCATTGGTCTGTCCCGCCAAGATACGCAGTATTTT.

The CDR3 sequence is CASSQGDTNEKLFF. DNA of the CDR3: TGCGCCAGCAGCCAAGGCGATACTAATGAAAAACTGTTTTTT. The chain carries TRBV4-3 and TRBJ1-4; D call uncertain. The CDR3 is 14 amino acids. The ends were cut back, 1 base at V and 2 bases at J, with 5 bases in the middle. Germline CDR1 and CDR2: LGHNA and YSLEER.